This TCR beta chain was found in a study of molecular identifiers for immune sequencing clone quantification. Looked up from germline, CDR1 is SGDLS and CDR2 is YYNGEE. This CDR3 region has 15 residues. V was pared by 0 bases and J by 1 base, with 8 bases between. This clonotype was recorded a few times. TCRdb processed the PCR reads anew with MiXCR; each CDR3 protein has one entry. The table includes approximately 670,000 distinct CDR3 sequences, 15% to 20% detected once. The sequencing sample was made of naive CD8+ T cells from blood, with Jurkat cell RNA spiked in. Subset meaning: FACS-sorted CD8+CD4-CCR7+CD45RA+ naive T cells. This TCR was recovered from a human donor in good health. Some libraries in this study had Jurkat cell RNA spiked in. This sequence joins TRBV9 and TRBJ2-1; no firm D call. In DNA form, the CDR3 reads TGTGCCAGCAGCGTAGGTCCCGATTCCTACAATGAGCAGTTCTTC. Its translation is CASSVGPDSYNEQFF.